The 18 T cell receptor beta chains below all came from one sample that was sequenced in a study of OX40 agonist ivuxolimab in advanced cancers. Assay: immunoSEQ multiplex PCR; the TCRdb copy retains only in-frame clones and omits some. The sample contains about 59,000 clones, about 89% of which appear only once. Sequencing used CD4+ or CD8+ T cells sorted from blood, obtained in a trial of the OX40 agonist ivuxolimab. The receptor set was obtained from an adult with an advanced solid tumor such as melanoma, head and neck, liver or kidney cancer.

CDR3 amino acids: CASSSALGEQYF. The CDR3 DNA follows: TGTGCCAGCAGCTCCGCGCTAGGTGAGCAGTACTTC. The V and J genes are TRBV7-6 and TRBJ2-7, with D hard to call. This CDR3 is built from 12 residues. The germline V and J ends were trimmed by 4 bases and 7 bases, with 11 bases remaining between them. CDR1 and CDR2 (germline): SGHVS, FNYEAQ.

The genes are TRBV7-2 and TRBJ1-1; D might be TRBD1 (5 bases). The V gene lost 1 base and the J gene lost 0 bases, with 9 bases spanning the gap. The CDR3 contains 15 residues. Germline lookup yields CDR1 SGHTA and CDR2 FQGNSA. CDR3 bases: TGTGCCAGCAGCTTAGGGGGGTTATTGAACACTGAAGCTTTCTTT. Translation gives CASSLGGLLNTEAFF.

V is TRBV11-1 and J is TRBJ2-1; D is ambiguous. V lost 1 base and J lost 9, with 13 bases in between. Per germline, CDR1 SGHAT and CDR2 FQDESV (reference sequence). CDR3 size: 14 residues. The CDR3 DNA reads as TGTGCCAGCAGCTTAGGTCCAGGTGTTGGTGAGCAGTTCTTC. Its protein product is CASSLGPGVGEQFF.

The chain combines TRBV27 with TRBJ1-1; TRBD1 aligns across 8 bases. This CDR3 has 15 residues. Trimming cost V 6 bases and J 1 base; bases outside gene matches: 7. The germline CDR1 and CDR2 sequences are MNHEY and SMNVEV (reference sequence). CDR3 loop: CASRSTGGANTEAFF. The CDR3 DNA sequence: TGTGCCAGCAGATCTACAGGGGGAGCGAACACTGAAGCTTTCTTT.

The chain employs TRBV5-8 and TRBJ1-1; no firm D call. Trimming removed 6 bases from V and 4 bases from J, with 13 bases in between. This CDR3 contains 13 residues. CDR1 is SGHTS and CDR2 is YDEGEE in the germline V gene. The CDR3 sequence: CASTLGMFTEAFF. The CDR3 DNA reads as TGTGCCAGCACCCTAGGGATGTTCACTGAAGCTTTCTTT. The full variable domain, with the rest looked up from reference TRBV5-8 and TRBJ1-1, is EAGVTQSPTHLIKTRGQQATLRCSPISGHTSVYWYQQALGLGLQFLLWYDEGEERNRGNFPPRFSGRQFPNYSSELNVNALELEDSALYLCASTLGMFTEAFFGQGTRLTVV.

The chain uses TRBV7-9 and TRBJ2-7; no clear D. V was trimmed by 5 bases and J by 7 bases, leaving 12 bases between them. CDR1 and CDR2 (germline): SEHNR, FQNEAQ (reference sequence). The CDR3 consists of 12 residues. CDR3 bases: TGTGCCAGCAGCCACTCACGGGCTGAGCAGTACTTC. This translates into CASSHSRAEQYF.

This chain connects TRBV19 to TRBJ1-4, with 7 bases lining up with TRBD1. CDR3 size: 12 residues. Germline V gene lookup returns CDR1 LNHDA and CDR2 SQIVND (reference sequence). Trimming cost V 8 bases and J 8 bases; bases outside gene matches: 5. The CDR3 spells CASSGGVEKLFF. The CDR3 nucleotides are TGTGCCAGTTCAGGGGGGGTCGAAAAACTGTTTTTT.

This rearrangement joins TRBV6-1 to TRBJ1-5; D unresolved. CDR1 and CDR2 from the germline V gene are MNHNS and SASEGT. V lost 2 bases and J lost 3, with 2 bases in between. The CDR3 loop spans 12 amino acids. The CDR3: CASSEYNQPQHF. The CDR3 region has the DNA TGTGCCAGCAGTGAATACAATCAGCCCCAGCATTTT.

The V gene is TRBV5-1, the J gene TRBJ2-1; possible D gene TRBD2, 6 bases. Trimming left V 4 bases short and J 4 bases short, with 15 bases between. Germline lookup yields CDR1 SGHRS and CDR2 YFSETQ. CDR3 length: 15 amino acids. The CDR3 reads CASSLAGEAYNEQFF. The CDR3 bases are TGCGCCAGCAGCCTTGCTGGGGAGGCTTACAATGAGCAGTTCTTC.

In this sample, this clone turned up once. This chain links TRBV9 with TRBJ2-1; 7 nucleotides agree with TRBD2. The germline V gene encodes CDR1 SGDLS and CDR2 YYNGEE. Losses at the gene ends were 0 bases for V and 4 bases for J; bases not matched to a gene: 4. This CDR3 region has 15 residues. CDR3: CASSVEGSGYNEQFF. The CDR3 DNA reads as TGTGCCAGCAGCGTAGAAGGTAGCGGGTACAATGAGCAGTTCTTC.

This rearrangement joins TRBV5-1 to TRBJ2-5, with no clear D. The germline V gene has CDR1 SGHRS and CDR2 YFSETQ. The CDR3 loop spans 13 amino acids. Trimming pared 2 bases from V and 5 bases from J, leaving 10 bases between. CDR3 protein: CASSFTAAETQYF. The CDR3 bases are TGCGCCAGCAGCTTCACCGCTGCGGAGACCCAGTACTTC.

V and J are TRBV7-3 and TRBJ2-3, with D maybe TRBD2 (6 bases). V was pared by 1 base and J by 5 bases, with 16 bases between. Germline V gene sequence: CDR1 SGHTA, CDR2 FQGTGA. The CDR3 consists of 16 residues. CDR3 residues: CASSLITGVKGDTQYF. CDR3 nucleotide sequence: TGTGCCAGCAGCTTAATAACGGGAGTAAAAGGAGATACGCAGTATTTT.

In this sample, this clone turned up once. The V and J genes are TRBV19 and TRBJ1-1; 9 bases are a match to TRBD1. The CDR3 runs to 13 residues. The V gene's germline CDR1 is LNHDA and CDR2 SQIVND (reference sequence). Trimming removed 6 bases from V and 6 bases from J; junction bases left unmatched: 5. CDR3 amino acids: CASSQDRGPEAFF. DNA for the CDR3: TGTGCCAGTAGCCAGGACAGGGGTCCTGAAGCTTTCTTT.

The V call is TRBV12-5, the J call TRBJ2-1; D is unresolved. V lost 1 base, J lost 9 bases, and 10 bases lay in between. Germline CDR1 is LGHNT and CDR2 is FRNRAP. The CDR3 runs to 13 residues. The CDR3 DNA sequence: TGTGCTAGTGGTTTGGGCGATAAACGTGAGCAGTTCTTC. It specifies CASGLGDKREQFF.

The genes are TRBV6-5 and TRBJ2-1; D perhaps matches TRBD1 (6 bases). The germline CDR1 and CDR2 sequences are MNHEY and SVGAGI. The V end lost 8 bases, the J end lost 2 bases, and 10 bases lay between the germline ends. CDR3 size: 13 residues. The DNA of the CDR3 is TGTGCCAGCGAGCAGGGGACCTACAATGAGCAGTTCTTC. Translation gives CASEQGTYNEQFF.

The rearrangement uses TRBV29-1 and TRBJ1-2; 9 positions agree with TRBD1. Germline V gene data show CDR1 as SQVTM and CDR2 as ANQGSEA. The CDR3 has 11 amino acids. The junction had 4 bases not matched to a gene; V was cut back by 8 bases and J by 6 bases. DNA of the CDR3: TGCAGCACCGGACAGGGGAATGGCTACACCTTC. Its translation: CSTGQGNGYTF. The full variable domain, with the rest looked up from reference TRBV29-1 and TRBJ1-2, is SAVISQKPSRDICQRGTSLTIQCQVDSQVTMMFWYRQQPGQSLTLIATANQGSEATYESGFVIDKFPISRPNLTFSTLTVSNMSPEDSSIYLCSTGQGNGYTFGSGTRLTVV.

The CDR3 coding sequence is TGTGCTAGTGGTCTGGCTGTCAATGAGCAGTTCTTC. Translated, it gives CASGLAVNEQFF. This chain links TRBV12-5 with TRBJ2-1; no clear D gene. The CDR3 contains 12 residues. CDR1 is LGHNT and CDR2 is FRNRAP in the germline V gene. The V and J ends lost 5 bases and 6 bases respectively, with 8 bases between them. Combining the CDR3 with reference TRBV12-5 and TRBJ2-1 gives the whole variable domain DARVTQTPRHKVTEMGQEVTMRCQPILGHNTVFWYRQTMMQGLELLAYFRNRAPLDDSGMPKDRFSAEMPDATLATLKIQPSEPRDSAVYFCASGLAVNEQFFGPGTRLTVL.

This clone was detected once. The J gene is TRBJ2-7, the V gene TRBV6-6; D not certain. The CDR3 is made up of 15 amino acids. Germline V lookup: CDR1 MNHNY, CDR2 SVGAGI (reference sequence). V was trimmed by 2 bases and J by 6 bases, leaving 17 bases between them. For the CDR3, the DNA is TGTGCCAGCAGTTACGGGTCAGCGCGTAGGTCCGAGCAGTACTTC. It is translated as CASSYGSARRSEQYF.